These 5 T cell receptor beta chains came from one sample sequenced in a study of cytomegalovirus exposure and HLA in healthy donors. This PCR relied on a set of 60 Vbeta primers and 13 Jbeta primers. Here immunoSEQ multiplex PCR was the method, and the copy in TCRdb shows in-frame clones only, minus some. Among some 150,000 clones listed, approximately 80% were seen once. The material sequenced was PBMCs. The receptors stem from a man aged 25 to 40 in good health and CMV-seropositive.

This sequence joins TRBV27 and TRBJ2-3; TRBD2 is a possible D gene (6 bases). Germline values: CDR1 MNHEY, CDR2 SMNVEV (reference sequence). The ends were cut back, 2 bases at V and 2 bases at J, with 11 bases in the middle. This CDR3 comprises 15 residues. CDR3 DNA: TGTGCCAGCAGTTTAGGCGGGACCTACACAGATACGCAGTATTTT. Its protein is CASSLGGTYTDTQYF.

The CDR3 region has the DNA TGTGCCAGTACCGACCCTCTTCGAGGATATGGCAATCAGCCCCAGCATTTT. It codes for CASTDPLRGYGNQPQHF. This chain connects TRBV19 to TRBJ1-5; no definite D call. Per germline, CDR1 LNHDA and CDR2 SQIVND (reference sequence). Trimming stripped 7 bases from V and 2 bases from J, with 21 bases between. The CDR3 is made up of 17 amino acids.

This rearrangement joins TRBV19 to TRBJ2-7; maybe TRBD1 (5 bases). The germline V and J ends were trimmed by 5 bases and 1 base, with 9 bases remaining between them. Germline CDR1 LNHDA, CDR2 SQIVND (reference sequence). This CDR3 has 13 amino acids. CDR3 DNA: TGTGCCAGTAGTTTCGACAGATCCTACGAGCAGTACTTC. Translated, it gives CASSFDRSYEQYF.

The genes are TRBV5-8 and TRBJ1-5; D might be TRBD1 (5 bases). Trimming took 4 bases from V and 7 from J, leaving 12 bases between them. This CDR3 region has 13 residues. CDR1 is SGHTS, CDR2 YDEGEE, per germline. The CDR3 DNA reads TGTGCCAGCAGCGGCGCAGGGAGGCAGCCCCAGCATTTT. Protein product: CASSGAGRQPQHF.

The chain combines TRBV12-5 with TRBJ2-1; D is possibly TRBD2 (5 bases). The ends were cut back, 5 bases at V and 9 bases at J, with 17 bases in the middle. Germline CDR1 and CDR2: LGHNT and FRNRAP. The CDR3 runs 14 residues. The chain's CDR3 is CASGTSSGNGEQFF. CDR3 nucleotide sequence: TGTGCTAGTGGTACGTCCTCCGGGAATGGTGAGCAGTTCTTC.